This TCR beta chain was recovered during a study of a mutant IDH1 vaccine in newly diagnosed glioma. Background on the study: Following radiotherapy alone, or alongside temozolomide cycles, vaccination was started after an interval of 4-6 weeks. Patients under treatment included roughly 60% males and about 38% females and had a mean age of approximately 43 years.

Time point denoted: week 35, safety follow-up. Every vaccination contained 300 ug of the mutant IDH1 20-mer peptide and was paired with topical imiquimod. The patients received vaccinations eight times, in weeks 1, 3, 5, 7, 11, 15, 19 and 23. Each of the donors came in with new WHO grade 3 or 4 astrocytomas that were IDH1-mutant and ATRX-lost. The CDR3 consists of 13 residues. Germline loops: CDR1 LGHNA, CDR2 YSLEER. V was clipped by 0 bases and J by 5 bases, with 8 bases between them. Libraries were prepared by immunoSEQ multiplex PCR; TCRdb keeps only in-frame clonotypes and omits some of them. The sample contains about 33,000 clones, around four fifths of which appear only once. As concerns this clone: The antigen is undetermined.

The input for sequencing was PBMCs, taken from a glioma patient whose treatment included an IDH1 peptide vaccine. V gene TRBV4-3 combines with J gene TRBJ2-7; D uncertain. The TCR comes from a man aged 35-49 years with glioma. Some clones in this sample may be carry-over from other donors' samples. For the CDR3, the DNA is TGCGCCAGCAGCCAAGATCTGGCCGACGAGCAGTACTTC. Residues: CASSQDLADEQYF.